What follows are 18 T cell receptor beta chains derived from one specimen sequenced in a study of T cells in tuberculosis. Clones were read by immunoSEQ multiplex PCR, and TCRdb kept only the in-frame ones, dropping some. The table has 30,000 or so clones, nearly 90% seen once. Sequenced sample: PBMCs. These receptors originate from a donor aged 10 to 29 with latent tuberculosis or without tuberculosis infection.

This clone was recorded only once. V gene TRBV11-2 combines with J gene TRBJ2-5; 8 bases agree with TRBD2. Looked up from germline, CDR1 is SGHAT and CDR2 is FQNNGV. J gave up 5 bases and V 7 bases, and 15 bases lay outside the gene matches. The length of the CDR3 is 16 residues. The CDR3 DNA is TGTGCCAGCACCCTACTCCGGGGGGGCCTGGGGGAGACCCAGTACTTC. As protein: CASTLLRGGLGETQYF.

The chain joins TRBV28 to TRBJ2-7; 9 nucleotides match TRBD2. V was clipped by 2 bases and J by 7 bases; unmatched bases: 9. The CDR3 covers 15 residues. Looked up from germline, CDR1 is MDHEN and CDR2 is SYDVKM. This CDR3 is CASSLPRGGAEEQYF. The CDR3 DNA follows: TGTGCCAGCAGTTTACCACGCGGGGGGGCGGAAGAGCAGTACTTC.

This sequence joins TRBV5-1 and TRBJ2-2, with 10 nucleotides matching TRBD2. V shed 2 bases and J 5 bases; nucleotides not matched to a gene: 6. Germline CDR1 SGHRS, CDR2 YFSETQ. The CDR3 has 16 amino acids. The CDR3 DNA sequence: TGCGCCAGCAGCTTACTAGCGGGGACCTTTACCGGGGAGCTGTTTTTT. It is translated as CASSLLAGTFTGELFF.

J is TRBJ2-3 and V is TRBV10-3, with D unresolved. V was trimmed by 6 bases and J by 0 bases, leaving 13 bases between them. Germline CDR1 ENHRY, CDR2 SYGVKD. The CDR3 covers 15 residues. CDR3 sequence: CAISPDWPSTDTQYF. DNA of the CDR3: TGTGCCATCAGCCCCGACTGGCCAAGCACAGATACGCAGTATTTT.

The gene calls are TRBV11-2 and TRBJ2-1; 14 bases map to TRBD2. V trimming: 1 base; J trimming: 9 bases; junction bases outside the gene matches: 5. Germline V gene sequence: CDR1 SGHAT, CDR2 FQNNGV. The length of the CDR3 is 16 residues. CDR3 sequence (DNA): TGTGCCAGCAGCTTAGGAGGGACTAGCGGGGGTGGTGAGCAGTTCTTC. This sequence encodes CASSLGGTSGGGEQFF. Full variable domain (missing parts from reference TRBV11-2 and TRBJ2-1): EAGVAQSPRYKIIEKRQSVAFWCNPISGHATLYWYQQILGQGPKLLIQFQNNGVVDDSQLPKDRFSAERLKGVDSTLKIQPAKLEDSAVYLCASSLGGTSGGGEQFFGPGTRLTVL.

This chain links TRBV10-2 with TRBJ2-3, with 7 bases lining up with TRBD2. Germline V lookup: CDR1 WSHSY, CDR2 SAAADI. This CDR3 comprises 13 residues. V shed 8 bases, J shed 5 bases, and the junction held 7 bases outside the gene matches. In nucleotides, the CDR3 is TGCGCCAGCGGGCGGGGGTTCCTAGATACGCAGTATTTT. This translates into CASGRGFLDTQYF.

The chain has TRBV10-3 and TRBJ1-1; 7 bases agree with TRBD1. Germline V gene data show CDR1 as ENHRY and CDR2 as SYGVKD. This CDR3 has 13 residues. Trimming removed 7 bases from V and 3 bases from J; junction bases left unmatched: 5. CDR3 nucleotides: TGTGCCATCACCTTAACAGGGGACACTGAAGCTTTCTTT. Translated, it gives CAITLTGDTEAFF.

The V gene is TRBV9, the J gene TRBJ2-1; D is undetermined. Germline V CDR1 and CDR2: SGDLS, YYNGEE. This CDR3 has 13 residues. V lost 2 bases to trimming and J lost 6 bases, with 9 bases between them. CDR3 nucleotide sequence: TGTGCCAGCAGCGTGACTTTCTCCAATGAGCAGTTCTTC. Its protein product is CASSVTFSNEQFF.

J is TRBJ1-3 and V is TRBV10-3; 7 nucleotides align to TRBD1. Germline V CDR1 and CDR2: ENHRY, SYGVKD. The CDR3 is 17 residues long. Losses at the gene ends were 3 bases for V and 1 base for J; bases not matched to a gene: 9. Written as DNA, the CDR3 is TGTGCCATCAGTGACCCAGGACAGGCATCATCTGGAAACACCATATATTTT. This codes for CAISDPGQASSGNTIYF.

The gene calls are TRBV6-6 and TRBJ1-4; D is perhaps TRBD1 (5 bases). V was pared by 4 bases and J by 7 bases, with 19 bases between. The length of the CDR3 is 16 residues. Germline V gene sequence: CDR1 MNHNY, CDR2 SVGAGI (reference sequence). The CDR3 DNA reads as TGTGCCAGCAGTTTCCCCCGGGGGGGGGTGGGTGAAAAACTGTTTTTT. Its translation is CASSFPRGGVGEKLFF.

V usage is TRBV28 and J usage is TRBJ1-6, with D perhaps TRBD1 (6 bases). From germline, CDR1 is MDHEN and CDR2 SYDVKM. V was clipped by 5 bases and J by 4 bases, with 18 bases between them. This CDR3 spans 17 amino acids. The chain's CDR3 is CASSVPDSSKYNSPLHF. DNA for the CDR3: TGTGCCAGCAGTGTCCCGGACAGCTCCAAATATAATTCACCCCTCCACTTT.

The J gene is TRBJ1-6, the V gene TRBV6-5; D call uncertain. The CDR3 extends over 14 amino acids. Germline CDR1 MNHEY, CDR2 SVGAGI. The V gene lost 6 bases and the J gene lost 7 bases, with 13 bases spanning the gap. In nucleotides, the CDR3 is TGTGCCAGCAGCCGGCCCCGGCGGAATTCACCCCTCCACTTT. Translated: CASSRPRRNSPLHF.

This chain uses TRBV7-9 with TRBJ1-2, with TRBD1 as a possible D gene (6 bases). Trimming shortened V by 6 bases and J by 8 bases, and 10 bases separated the two germline ends. This CDR3 has 11 amino acids. The germline V gene has CDR1 SEHNR and CDR2 FQNEAQ (reference sequence). CDR3 in amino acids: CASRDSEGYTF. The CDR3 region has the DNA TGTGCCAGCAGGGACAGTGAGGGCTACACCTTC. The variable domain in full, completed from reference TRBV7-9 and TRBJ1-2, reads DTGVSQNPRHKITKRGQNVTFRCDPISEHNRLYWYRQTLGQGPEFLTYFQNEAQLEKSRLLSDRFSAERPKGSFSTLEIQRTEQGDSAMYLCASRDSEGYTFGSGTRLTVV.

J is TRBJ2-2 and V is TRBV7-2; 8 positions match TRBD1. The CDR3 runs 17 residues. Germline assignment: CDR1 SGHTA and CDR2 FQGNSA. V lost 2 bases, J lost 4 bases, and 9 bases stayed unmatched. The CDR3 nucleotides read TGTGCCAGCAGCTTAAATTGGGCAGGGGGCGGCACCGGGGAGCTGTTTTTT. This sequence encodes CASSLNWAGGGTGELFF.

The chain combines TRBV19 with TRBJ2-7; D might be TRBD2 (6 bases). Germline V CDR1 and CDR2: LNHDA, SQIVND (reference sequence). CDR3 length: 16 residues. V lost 3 bases, J lost 3 bases, and 18 bases lay in between. The CDR3 protein is CASSMGGRDGVYEQYF. CDR3 sequence (DNA): TGTGCCAGTAGTATGGGAGGCAGGGATGGAGTCTACGAGCAGTACTTC.

V and J are TRBV10-2 and TRBJ1-1; D gene unclear. Trimming pared 7 bases from V and 2 bases from J, leaving 11 bases between. CDR3 size: 13 residues. Germline V gives CDR1 WSHSY, CDR2 SAAADI. CDR3 residues: CASTSGGNTEAFF. The CDR3 nucleotides are TGCGCCAGCACCTCAGGAGGTAACACTGAAGCTTTCTTT.

The J gene is TRBJ2-7, the V gene TRBV7-9, with D possibly TRBD1 on 5 matching bases. Trimming shortened V by 4 bases and J by 2 bases, and 12 bases separated the two germline ends. This CDR3 has 14 amino acids. Per the germline V gene, CDR1 is SEHNR and CDR2 is FQNEAQ (reference sequence). DNA of the CDR3: TGTGCCAGCAGCTCCCTAGGGGTGACCTACGAGCAGTACTTC. This encodes CASSSLGVTYEQYF.

The rearrangement joins TRBV19 to TRBJ1-4; 11 bases line up with TRBD1. The CDR3 loop spans 15 amino acids. Trimming at V came to 3 bases and at J to 8 bases, leaving 5 bases not matched to a gene. Germline-derived CDR1 and CDR2 are LNHDA and SQIVND (reference sequence). The CDR3 sequence is CASSIRTGGREKLFF. DNA of the CDR3: TGTGCCAGTAGTATCCGGACAGGGGGCAGAGAAAAACTGTTTTTT.